The rows below give T cell receptor beta chains drawn from one sample of a study of beta chain features in type 1 diabetes. The repertoire was sequenced with immunoSEQ multiplex PCR; TCRdb's copy has only in-frame clones and lacks some. The sample yields tens of thousands of clones, around 49% seen once. The sequencing sample was made of central memory CD4+ T cells from blood. These receptors came from a man aged 30 to 39 with type 1 diabetes. CDR3s include the opening cysteine and the closing phenylalanine or tryptophan. The D gene is left open where the match is weak. Size tells how often a clone was seen (once, few, many) or the class of an expanded clone, and some rows leave it out.

TRBJ1-1 - 12 - TRBV7-2 TGTGCCAGCCGGGACACCAACACTGAAGCTTTCTTT CASRDTNTEAFF
TRBJ1-1 TRBD1 14 - TRBV7-2 TGTGCCAGCAGGGACAGGGGAATGAACACTGAAGCTTTCTTT CASRDRGMNTEAFF
TRBJ1-6 - 15 - TRBV5-1 TGCGCCAGCAGCTCAACAGGCTCCTATAATTCACCCCTCCACTTT CASSSTGSYNSPLHF
TRBJ1-1 - 17 - TRBV7-9 TGTGCCAGCAGACAGATATCAGGGGCACTCATGAACACTGAAGCTTTCTTT CASRQISGALMNTEAFF
TRBJ2-1 - 15 - TRBV6-1 TGTGCCAGCAGTCCCCAAAGGTGGACTATCAATGAGCAGTTCTTC CASSPQRWTINEQFF
TRBJ1-1 TRBD1 16 - TRBV15 TGTGCCACCAGCAGAGAGCGGGCAGGGGGGAACACTGAAGCTTTCTTT CATSRERAGGNTEAFF
TRBJ1-1 TRBD1 16 - TRBV11-2 TGTGCCAGCAGCTTAGGGAACCCCGCGACAGGGACTGAAGCTTTCTTT CASSLGNPATGTEAFF
TRBJ2-1 TRBD2 15 - TRBV11-3 TGTGCCAGCAGCCCTGGACTAGCGGGGTACAATGAGCAGTTCTTC CASSPGLAGYNEQFF
TRBJ2-7 - 14 few TRBV6-1 TGTGCCAGCACTTCGACAGGCATAGGTTGGGGGCAGTACTTC CASTSTGIGWGQYF
TRBJ2-1 TRBD2 15 few TRBV7-8 TGTGCCAGCAGCAAAACTAGCGCCAGTGTTGATGAGCAGTTCTTC CASSKTSASVDEQFF
TRBJ2-5 TRBD2 14 once TRBV18 TGTGCCAGCTCACTTCTCACTAGCGGGGGTGAGCAGTACTTC CASSLLTSGGEQYF
TRBJ2-2 - 12 few TRBV30 TGTGCCTGGACTCGGGGAACCGGGGAGCTGTTTTTT CAWTRGTGELFF
TRBJ1-4 - 15 few TRBV2 TGTGCCAGCAGTGAAGCGGGTACGGAGGGTGAAAAACTGTTTTTT CASSEAGTEGEKLFF
TRBJ2-3 TRBD2 17 few TRBV25-1 TGTGCCAGCAGTGGGAGCTTAGCGGGGACTAGCACAGATACGCAGTATTTT CASSGSLAGTSTDTQYF
TRBJ2-5 - 13 few TRBV11-2 TGTGCCAGCAGCTTTGCAGGGGAGGAGACCCAGTACTTC CASSFAGEETQYF
TRBJ2-1 TRBD1 18 - TRBV7-2 TGTGCCAGCAGCTTAGAACGACAGGGGATGAAAATAAGGAATGAGCAGTTCTTC CASSLERQGMKIRNEQFF
TRBJ2-1 TRBD1 16 - TRBV18 TGTGCCAGCTCACCTTATGAAACAGGGGGCGGCAATGAGCAGTTCTTC CASSPYETGGGNEQFF
TRBJ2-1 TRBD2 11 - TRBV2 TGTGCCAGCAGTCGCGGGAGGAAGCAGTTCTTC CASSRGRKQFF
TRBJ2-7 TRBD2 15 few TRBV5-4 TGTGCCAGCAGCTCGGGGGGGGGCGCGGGCTACGAGCAGTACTTC CASSSGGGAGYEQYF
TRBJ1-6 - 14 - TRBV5-1 TGCGCCAGCAGCTTGGAATCGGAGTCTTCACCCCTCCACTTT CASSLESESSPLHF
TRBJ2-2 - 14 - TRBV5-1 TGCGCCGGCAGTAAAAGCAGGGAGGCCGGGGAGCTGTTTTTT CAGSKSREAGELFF
TRBJ1-1 - 13 - TRBV18 TGTGCCAGCTCCCAGGGGATGAACACTGAAGCTTTCTTT CASSQGMNTEAFF